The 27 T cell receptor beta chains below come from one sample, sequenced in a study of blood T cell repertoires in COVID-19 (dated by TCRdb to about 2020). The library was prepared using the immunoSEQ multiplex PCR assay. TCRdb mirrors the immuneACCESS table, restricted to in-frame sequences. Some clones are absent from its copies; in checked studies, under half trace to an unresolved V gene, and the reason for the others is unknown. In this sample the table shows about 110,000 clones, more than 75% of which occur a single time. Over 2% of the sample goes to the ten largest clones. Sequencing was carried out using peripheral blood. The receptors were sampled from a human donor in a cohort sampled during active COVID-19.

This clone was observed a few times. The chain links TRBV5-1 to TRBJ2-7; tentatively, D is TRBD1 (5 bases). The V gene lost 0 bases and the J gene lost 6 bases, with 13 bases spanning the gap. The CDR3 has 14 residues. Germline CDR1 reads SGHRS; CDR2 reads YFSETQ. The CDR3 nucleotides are TGCGCCAGCAGCTTGGAATTCGCAGGGCGCGAGCAGTACTTC. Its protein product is CASSLEFAGREQYF.

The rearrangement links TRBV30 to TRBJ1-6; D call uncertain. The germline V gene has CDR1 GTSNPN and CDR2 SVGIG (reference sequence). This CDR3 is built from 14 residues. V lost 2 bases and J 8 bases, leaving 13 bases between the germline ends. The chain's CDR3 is CAWSPAVNDSPLHF. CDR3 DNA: TGTGCCTGGAGTCCTGCGGTAAATGATTCACCCCTCCACTTT.

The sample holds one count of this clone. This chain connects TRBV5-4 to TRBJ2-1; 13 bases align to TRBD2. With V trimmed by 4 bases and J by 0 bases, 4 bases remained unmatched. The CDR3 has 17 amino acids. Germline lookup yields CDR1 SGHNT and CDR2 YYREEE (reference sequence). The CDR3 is CASSPGLAGSSYNEQFF. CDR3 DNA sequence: TGTGCCAGCAGCCCGGGACTAGCGGGGAGCTCCTACAATGAGCAGTTCTTC.

The CDR3 loop reads CASSQTGLVNEQYF. The CDR3 nucleotides read TGTGCCAGCAGTCAGACGGGACTAGTTAACGAGCAGTACTTC. This chain joins TRBV6-6 and TRBJ2-7; TRBD2 aligns across 8 bases. Trimming at V came to 5 bases and at J to 5 bases, leaving 8 bases not matched to a gene. CDR1 and CDR2 (germline): MNHNY, SVGAGI (reference sequence). The CDR3 has 14 residues.

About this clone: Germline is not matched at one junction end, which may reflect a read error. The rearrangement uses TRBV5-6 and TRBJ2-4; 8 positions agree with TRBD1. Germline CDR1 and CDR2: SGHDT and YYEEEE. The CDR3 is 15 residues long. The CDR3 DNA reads TGTGCCAGCAGTTTGGACAGGGCGGCTGCTAACATTCAGTACTTC. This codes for CASSLDRAAANIQYF.

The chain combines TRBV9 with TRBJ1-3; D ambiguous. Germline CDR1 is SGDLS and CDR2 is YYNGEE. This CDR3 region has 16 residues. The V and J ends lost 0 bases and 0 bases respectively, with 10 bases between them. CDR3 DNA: TGTGCCAGCAGCGTAGCCGACGGAGACTCTGGAAACACCATATATTTT. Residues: CASSVADGDSGNTIYF.

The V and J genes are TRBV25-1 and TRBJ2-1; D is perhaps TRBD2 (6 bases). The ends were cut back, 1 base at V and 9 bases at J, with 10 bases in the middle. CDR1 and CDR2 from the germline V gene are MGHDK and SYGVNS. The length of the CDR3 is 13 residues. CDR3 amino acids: CASSELVSGEQFF. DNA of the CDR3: TGTGCCAGCAGTGAATTAGTTAGCGGTGAGCAGTTCTTC.

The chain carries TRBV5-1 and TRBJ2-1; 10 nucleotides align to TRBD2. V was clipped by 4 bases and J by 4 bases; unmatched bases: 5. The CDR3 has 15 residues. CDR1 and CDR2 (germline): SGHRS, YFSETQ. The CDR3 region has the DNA TGCGCCAGCAGCCTCGGGACTAGCGCATACAATGAGCAGTTCTTC. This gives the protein CASSLGTSAYNEQFF.

Here the CDR3 DNA reads TGCGCCAGCCGCCTGGGAGGAGGGGCCGGCACAGATACGCAGTATTTT. This codes for CASRLGGGAGTDTQYF. This chain joins TRBV5-1 and TRBJ2-3; D is perhaps TRBD2 (6 bases). CDR1 and CDR2 from the germline V gene are SGHRS and YFSETQ. This CDR3 comprises 16 residues. V gave up 7 bases and J gave up 1 base, with 19 bases separating them.

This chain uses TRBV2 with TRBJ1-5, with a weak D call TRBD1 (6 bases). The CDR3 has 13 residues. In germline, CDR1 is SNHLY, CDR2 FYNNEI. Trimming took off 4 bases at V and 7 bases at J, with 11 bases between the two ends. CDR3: CASSGWGRQPQHF. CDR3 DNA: TGTGCCAGCAGTGGATGGGGGCGCCAGCCCCAGCATTTT.

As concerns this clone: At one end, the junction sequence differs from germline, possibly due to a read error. The CDR3: CASSLGQNQPQHF. The CDR3, as DNA: TGTGCTAGCAGCTTGGGACAGAATCAGCCCCAGCATTTT. This chain connects TRBV7-7 to TRBJ1-5; 7 bases match TRBD1. Germline CDR1 SSHAT, CDR2 FNYEAQ (reference sequence). The CDR3 extends over 13 amino acids.

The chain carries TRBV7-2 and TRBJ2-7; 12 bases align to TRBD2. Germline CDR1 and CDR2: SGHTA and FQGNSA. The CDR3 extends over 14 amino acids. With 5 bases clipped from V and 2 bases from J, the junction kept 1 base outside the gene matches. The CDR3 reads CASSPSGGAYEQYF. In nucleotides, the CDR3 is TGTGCCAGCAGCCCTAGCGGGGGGGCCTACGAGCAGTACTTC.

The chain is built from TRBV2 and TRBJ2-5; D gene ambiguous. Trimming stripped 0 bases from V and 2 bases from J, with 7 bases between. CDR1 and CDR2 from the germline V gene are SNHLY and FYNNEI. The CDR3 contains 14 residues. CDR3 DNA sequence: TGTGCCAGCAGTGAAGCGTGGCCGCAAGAGACCCAGTACTTC. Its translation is CASSEAWPQETQYF.

CDR3: CADPPTIADTQYF. The CDR3 DNA reads as TGTGCCGACCCCCCGACTATCGCAGATACGCAGTATTTT. The chain joins TRBV6-4 to TRBJ2-3; weak D call: TRBD2 (5 bases). The germline V gene encodes CDR1 MRHNA and CDR2 SNTAGT. V lost 11 bases and J lost 4, with 16 bases in between. The CDR3 consists of 13 residues.

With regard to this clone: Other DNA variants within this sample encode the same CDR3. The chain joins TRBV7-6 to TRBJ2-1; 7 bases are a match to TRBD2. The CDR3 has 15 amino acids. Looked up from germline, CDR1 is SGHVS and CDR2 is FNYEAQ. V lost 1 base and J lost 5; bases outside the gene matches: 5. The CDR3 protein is CASSLVPSGNNEQFF. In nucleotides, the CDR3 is TGTGCCAGCAGCTTAGTACCTAGCGGAAACAATGAGCAGTTCTTC.

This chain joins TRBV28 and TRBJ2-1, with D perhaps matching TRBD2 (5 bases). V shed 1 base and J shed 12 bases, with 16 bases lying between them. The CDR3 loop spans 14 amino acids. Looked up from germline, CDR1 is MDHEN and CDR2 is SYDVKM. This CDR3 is CASSLLAGVGVQFF. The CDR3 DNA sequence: TGTGCCAGCAGTTTATTAGCCGGTGTGGGAGTGCAGTTCTTC.

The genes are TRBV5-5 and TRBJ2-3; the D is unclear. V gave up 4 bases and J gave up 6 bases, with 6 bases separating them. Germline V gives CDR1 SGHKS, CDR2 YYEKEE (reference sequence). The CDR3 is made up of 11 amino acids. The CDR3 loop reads CASSTWDTQYF. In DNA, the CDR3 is TGTGCCAGCAGCACTTGGGATACGCAGTATTTT.

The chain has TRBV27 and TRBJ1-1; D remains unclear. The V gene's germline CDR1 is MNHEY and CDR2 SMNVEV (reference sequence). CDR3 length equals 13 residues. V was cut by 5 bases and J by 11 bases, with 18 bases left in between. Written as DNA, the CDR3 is TGTGCCAGCAGTACCTCCTCCCGGGTCCAGGCTTTCTTT. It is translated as CASSTSSRVQAFF.

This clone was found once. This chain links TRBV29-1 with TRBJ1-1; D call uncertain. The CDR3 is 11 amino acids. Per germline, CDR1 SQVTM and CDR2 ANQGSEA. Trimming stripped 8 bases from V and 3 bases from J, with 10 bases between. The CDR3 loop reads CSTPGYTEAFF. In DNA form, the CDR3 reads TGCAGCACTCCGGGGTACACTGAAGCTTTCTTT.

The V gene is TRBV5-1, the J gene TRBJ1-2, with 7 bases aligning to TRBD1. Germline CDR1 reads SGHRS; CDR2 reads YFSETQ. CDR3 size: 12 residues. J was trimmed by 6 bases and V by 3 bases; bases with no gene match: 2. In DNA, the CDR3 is TGCGCCAGCAGCTCGGACAGGCATGGCTACACCTTC. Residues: CASSSDRHGYTF.

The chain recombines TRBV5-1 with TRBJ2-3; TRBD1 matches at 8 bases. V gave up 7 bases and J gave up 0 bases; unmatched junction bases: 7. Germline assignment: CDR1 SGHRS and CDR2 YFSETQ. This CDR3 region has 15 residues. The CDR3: CASAQWTGSTDTQYF. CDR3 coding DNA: TGCGCCAGCGCTCAGTGGACAGGGAGCACAGATACGCAGTATTTT.

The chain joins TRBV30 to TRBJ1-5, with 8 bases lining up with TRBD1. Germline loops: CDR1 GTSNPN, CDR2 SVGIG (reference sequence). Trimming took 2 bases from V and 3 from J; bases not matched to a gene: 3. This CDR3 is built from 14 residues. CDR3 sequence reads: CAWSTGGYNQPQHF. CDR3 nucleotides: TGTGCCTGGAGTACAGGGGGGTACAATCAGCCCCAGCATTTT.

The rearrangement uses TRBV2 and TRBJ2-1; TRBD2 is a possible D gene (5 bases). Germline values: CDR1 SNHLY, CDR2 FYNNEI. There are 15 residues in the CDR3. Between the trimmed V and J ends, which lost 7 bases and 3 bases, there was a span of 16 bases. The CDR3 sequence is CASKEQLADYNEQFF. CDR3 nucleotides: TGTGCCAGCAAGGAGCAGCTAGCAGACTACAATGAGCAGTTCTTC.

The chain's CDR3 is CASSPFPGQGGNSPLHF. The CDR3 DNA reads TGTGCCAGCTCACCATTTCCCGGACAGGGAGGTAATTCACCCCTCCACTTT. V and J are TRBV18 and TRBJ1-6, with TRBD1 matching over 8 bases. V shed 2 bases and J 6 bases; nucleotides not matched to a gene: 9. There are 17 residues in the CDR3. Per the germline V gene, CDR1 is KGHSH and CDR2 is LQKENI.

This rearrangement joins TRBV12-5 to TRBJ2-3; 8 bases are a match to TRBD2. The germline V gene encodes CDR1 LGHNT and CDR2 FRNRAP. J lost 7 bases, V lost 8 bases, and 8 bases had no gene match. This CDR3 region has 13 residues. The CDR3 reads CASMSGGHYTQYF. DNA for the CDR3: TGTGCTAGTATGAGCGGGGGCCATTATACGCAGTATTTT.

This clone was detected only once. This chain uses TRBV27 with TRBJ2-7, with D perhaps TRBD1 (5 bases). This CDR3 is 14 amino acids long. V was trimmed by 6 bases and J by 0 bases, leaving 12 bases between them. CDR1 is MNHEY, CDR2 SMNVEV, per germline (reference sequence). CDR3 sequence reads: CASRLMDISYEQYF. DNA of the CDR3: TGTGCCAGCAGACTCATGGACATCTCCTACGAGCAGTACTTC.

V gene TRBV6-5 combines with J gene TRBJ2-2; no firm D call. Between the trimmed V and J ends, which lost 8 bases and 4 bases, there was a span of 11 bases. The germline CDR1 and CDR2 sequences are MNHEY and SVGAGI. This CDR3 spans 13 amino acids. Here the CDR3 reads CASHLSPTGELFF. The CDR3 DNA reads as TGTGCCAGCCACCTTAGTCCCACCGGGGAGCTGTTTTTT.